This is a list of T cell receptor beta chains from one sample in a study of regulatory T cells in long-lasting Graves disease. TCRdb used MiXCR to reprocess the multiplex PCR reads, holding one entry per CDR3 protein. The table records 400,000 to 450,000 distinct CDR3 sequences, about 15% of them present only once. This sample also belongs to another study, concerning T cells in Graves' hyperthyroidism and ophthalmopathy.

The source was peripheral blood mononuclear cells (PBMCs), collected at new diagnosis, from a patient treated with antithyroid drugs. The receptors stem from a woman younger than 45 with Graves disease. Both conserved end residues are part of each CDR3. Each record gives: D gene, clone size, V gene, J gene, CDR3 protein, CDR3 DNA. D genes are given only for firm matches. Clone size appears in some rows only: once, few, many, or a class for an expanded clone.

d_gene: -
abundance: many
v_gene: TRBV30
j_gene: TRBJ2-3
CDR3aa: CAWSVLANADTQYF
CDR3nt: TGTGCCTGGAGTGTGTTGGCCAACGCCGATACGCAGTATTTT

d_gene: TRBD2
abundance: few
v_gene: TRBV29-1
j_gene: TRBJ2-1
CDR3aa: CSVAPGTSGRAHEQFF
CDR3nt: TGCAGCGTTGCCCCCGGGACTAGCGGGAGGGCGCATGAGCAGTTCTTC

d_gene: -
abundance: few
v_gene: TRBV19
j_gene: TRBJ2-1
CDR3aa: CASSPTWTAGGSEQFF
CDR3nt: TGTGCCAGTAGCCCAACCTGGACAGCAGGAGGTTCTGAGCAGTTCTTC

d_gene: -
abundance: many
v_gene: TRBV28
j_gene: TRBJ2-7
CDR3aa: CASSLPGRMYEQYF
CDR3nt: TGTGCCAGCAGTTTACCGGGGCGCATGTACGAGCAGTACTTC

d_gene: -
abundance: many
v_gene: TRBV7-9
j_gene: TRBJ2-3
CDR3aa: CASSPVTGVGDTQYF
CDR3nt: TGTGCCAGCAGCCCAGTGACGGGAGTCGGAGATACGCAGTATTTT

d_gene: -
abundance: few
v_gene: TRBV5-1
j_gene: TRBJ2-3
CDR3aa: CASSLAGTGATDTQYF
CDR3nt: TGCGCCAGCAGCTTGGCCGGAACGGGCGCCACAGATACGCAGTATTTT

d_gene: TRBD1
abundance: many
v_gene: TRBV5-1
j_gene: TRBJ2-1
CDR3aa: CASSSGTGKEFF
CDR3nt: TGCGCCAGCAGCTCCGGGACAGGGAAGGAGTTCTTC

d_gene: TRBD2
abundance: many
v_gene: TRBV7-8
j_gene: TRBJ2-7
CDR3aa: CASGAGATYEQYF
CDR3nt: TGTGCCAGTGGAGCGGGAGCCACCTACGAGCAGTACTTC

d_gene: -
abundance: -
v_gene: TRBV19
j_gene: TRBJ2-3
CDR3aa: CASSIVGSGPDTQYF
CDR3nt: TGTGCCAGTAGTATCGTCGGGAGTGGGCCAGATACGCAGTATTTT

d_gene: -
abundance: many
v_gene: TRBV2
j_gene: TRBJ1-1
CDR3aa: CASSVEGANTEAFF
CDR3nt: TGTGCCAGCAGTGTTGAGGGCGCGAACACTGAAGCTTTCTTT

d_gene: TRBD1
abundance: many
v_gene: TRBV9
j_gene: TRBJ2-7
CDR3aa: CASSSRDSYEQYF
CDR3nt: TGTGCCAGCAGCAGCCGGGACAGCTACGAGCAGTACTTC

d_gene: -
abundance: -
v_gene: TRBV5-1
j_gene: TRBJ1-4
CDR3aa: CANSQRWGDGKLFF
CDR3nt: TGCGCCAACAGCCAACGTTGGGGAGATGGAAAACTGTTTTTT

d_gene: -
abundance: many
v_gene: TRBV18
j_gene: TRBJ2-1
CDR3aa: CASSPRETLVNEQFF
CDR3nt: TGTGCCAGCTCACCGAGGGAGACTTTGGTCAATGAGCAGTTCTTC

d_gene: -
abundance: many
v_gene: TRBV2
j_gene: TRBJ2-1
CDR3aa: CASREVTYNEQFF
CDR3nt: TGTGCCAGCAGGGAGGTGACCTACAATGAGCAGTTCTTC

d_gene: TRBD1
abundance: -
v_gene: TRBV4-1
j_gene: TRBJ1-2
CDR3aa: CASSPPGTGSGEPGYTF
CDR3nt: TGCGCCAGCAGCCCCCCCGGGACAGGGTCGGGCGAGCCTGGCTACACCTTC

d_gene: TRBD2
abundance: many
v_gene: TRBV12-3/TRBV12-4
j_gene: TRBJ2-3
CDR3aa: CASRLAGSTDTQYF
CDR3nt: TGTGCCAGCAGACTAGCGGGAAGCACAGATACGCAGTATTTT

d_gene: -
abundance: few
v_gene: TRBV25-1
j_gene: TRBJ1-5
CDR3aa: CASRAGWGGNQPQHF
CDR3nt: TGTGCCAGCAGAGCGGGGTGGGGAGGCAATCAGCCCCAGCATTTT

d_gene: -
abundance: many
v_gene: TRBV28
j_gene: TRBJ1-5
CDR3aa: CASSPPDHQPQHF
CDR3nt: TGTGCCAGCAGCCCCCCAGATCATCAGCCCCAGCATTTT

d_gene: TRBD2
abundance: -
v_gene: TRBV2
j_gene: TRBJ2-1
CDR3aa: CASSALFFGTSGRDNEQFF
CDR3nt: TGTGCCAGCAGTGCCCTGTTTTTTGGGACTAGCGGGAGGGACAATGAGCAGTTCTTC

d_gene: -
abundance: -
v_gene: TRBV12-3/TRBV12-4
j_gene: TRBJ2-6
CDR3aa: CAGGGTSGANVLTF
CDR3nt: TGTGCGGGGGGCGGAACCTCTGGGGCCAACGTCCTGACTTTC

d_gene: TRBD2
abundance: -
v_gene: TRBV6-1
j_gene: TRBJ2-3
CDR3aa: CASRAGDETDTQYF
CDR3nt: TGTGCCAGCAGAGCGGGAGATGAGACAGATACGCAGTATTTT

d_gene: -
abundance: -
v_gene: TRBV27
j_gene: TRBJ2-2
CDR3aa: CAMGRSNTGELFF
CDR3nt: TGTGCCATGGGGAGGTCGAACACCGGGGAGCTGTTTTTT

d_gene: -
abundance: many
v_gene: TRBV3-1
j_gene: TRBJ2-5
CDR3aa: CASSLSPDETQYF
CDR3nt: TGTGCCAGCAGTTTAAGTCCGGATGAGACCCAGTACTTC

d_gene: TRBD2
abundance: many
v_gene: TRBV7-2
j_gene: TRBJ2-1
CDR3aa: CASSVTSGTSYNEQFF
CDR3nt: TGTGCCAGCAGCGTTACTAGCGGGACCTCCTACAATGAGCAGTTCTTC

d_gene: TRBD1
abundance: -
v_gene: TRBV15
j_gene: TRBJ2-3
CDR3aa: CATIRSGGDTQYF
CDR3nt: TGTGCCACCATCAGGTCAGGGGGAGATACGCAGTATTTT

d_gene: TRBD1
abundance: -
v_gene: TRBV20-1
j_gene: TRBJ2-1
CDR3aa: CSAFRTGRNEQFF
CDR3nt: TGCAGTGCTTTTAGGACAGGGCGCAATGAGCAGTTCTTC

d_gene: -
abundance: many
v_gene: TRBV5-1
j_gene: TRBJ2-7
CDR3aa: CASTLGAPYEQYF
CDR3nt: TGCGCCAGCACTTTGGGGGCCCCCTACGAGCAGTACTTC

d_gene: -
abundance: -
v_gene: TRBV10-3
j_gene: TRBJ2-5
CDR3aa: CALSGKGAWEETQYF
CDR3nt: TGTGCCCTCAGTGGAAAAGGGGCTTGGGAAGAGACCCAGTACTTC

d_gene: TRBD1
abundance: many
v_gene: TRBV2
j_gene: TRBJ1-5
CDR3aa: CASSSGQGSQPQHF
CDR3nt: TGTGCCAGCAGTTCCGGACAGGGTAGTCAGCCCCAGCATTTT

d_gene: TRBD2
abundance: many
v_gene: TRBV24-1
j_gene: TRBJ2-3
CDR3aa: CATREKAGASDTQYF
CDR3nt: TGTGCCACCAGAGAAAAAGCGGGAGCCTCAGATACGCAGTATTTT

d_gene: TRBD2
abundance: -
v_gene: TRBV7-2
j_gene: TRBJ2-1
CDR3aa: CASSTKPRGTSGYNEQFF
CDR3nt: TGTGCCAGCAGCACAAAACCGCGAGGGACTAGCGGATACAATGAGCAGTTCTTC

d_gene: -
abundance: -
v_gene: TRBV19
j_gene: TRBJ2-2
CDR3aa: CASSLGTAGANTGELFF
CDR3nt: TGTGCCAGTAGTTTAGGTACAGCGGGCGCGAACACCGGGGAGCTGTTTTTT

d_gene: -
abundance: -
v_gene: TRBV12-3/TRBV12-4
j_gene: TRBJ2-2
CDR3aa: CASSLRQGRNTGELFF
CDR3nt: TGTGCCAGCAGTTTACGCCAGGGGCGGAACACCGGGGAGCTGTTTTTT

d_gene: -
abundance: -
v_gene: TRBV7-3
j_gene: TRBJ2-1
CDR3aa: CASSQSGPPYNEQFF
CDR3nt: TGTGCCAGCAGCCAGTCGGGCCCCCCCTACAATGAGCAGTTCTTC

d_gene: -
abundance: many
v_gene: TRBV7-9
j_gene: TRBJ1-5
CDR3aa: CASSSDSGRPQHF
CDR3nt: TGTGCCAGCAGCTCCGACAGTGGTCGGCCCCAGCATTTT

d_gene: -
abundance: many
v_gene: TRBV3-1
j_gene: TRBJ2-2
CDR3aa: CASSQVGNTGELFF
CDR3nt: TGTGCCAGCAGCCAAGTGGGTAACACCGGGGAGCTGTTTTTT

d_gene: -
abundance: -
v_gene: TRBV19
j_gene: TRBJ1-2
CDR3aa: CASSISGSGYTF
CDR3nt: TGTGCCAGTAGTATCTCGGGATCTGGCTACACCTTC

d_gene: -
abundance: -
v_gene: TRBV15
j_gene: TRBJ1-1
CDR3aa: CATSRAKGEVTEAFF
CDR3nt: TGTGCCACCAGCAGAGCTAAAGGGGAGGTGACTGAAGCTTTCTTT

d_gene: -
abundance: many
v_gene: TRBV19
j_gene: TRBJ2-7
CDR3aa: CASQGGGYEQYF
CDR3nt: TGTGCCAGTCAGGGGGGAGGCTACGAGCAGTACTTC

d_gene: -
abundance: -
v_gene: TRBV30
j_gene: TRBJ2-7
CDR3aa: CAWSVGLETYEQYF
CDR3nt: TGTGCCTGGAGTGTAGGCCTAGAAACCTACGAGCAGTACTTC

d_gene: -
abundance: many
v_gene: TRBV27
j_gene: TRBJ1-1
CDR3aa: CASSLGPGGAVNTEAFF
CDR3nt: TGTGCCAGCAGTCTTGGGCCCGGGGGGGCTGTGAACACTGAAGCTTTCTTT

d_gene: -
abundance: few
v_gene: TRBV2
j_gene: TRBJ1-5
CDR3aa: CASVARDDQPQHF
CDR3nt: TGTGCCAGCGTCGCCAGGGATGATCAGCCCCAGCATTTT

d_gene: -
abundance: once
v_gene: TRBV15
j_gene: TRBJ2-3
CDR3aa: CATRLGGGTDTQYF
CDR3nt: TGTGCCACCAGGCTTGGCGGGGGCACAGATACGCAGTATTTT

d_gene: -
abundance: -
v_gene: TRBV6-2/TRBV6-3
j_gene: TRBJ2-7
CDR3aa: CASSRRSLSTYEQYF
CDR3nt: TGTGCCAGCAGCAGGCGCAGCCTAAGTACCTACGAGCAGTACTTC

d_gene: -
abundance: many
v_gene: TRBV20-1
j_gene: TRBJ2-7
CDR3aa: CSASAAIEQYF
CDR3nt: TGCAGTGCTAGCGCAGCGATCGAGCAGTACTTC

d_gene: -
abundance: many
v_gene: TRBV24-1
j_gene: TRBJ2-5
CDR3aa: CATSDVRGGETQYF
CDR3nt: TGTGCCACCAGTGATGTCCGGGGTGGAGAGACCCAGTACTTC

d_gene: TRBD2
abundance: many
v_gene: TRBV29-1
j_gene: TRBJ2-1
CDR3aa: CSVETGTSMFF
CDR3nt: TGCAGCGTTGAAACCGGGACTAGCATGTTCTTC

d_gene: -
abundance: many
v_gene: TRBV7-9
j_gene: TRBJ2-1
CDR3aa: CASSLAHVGGGPSYNEQFF
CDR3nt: TGTGCCAGCAGCTTAGCGCATGTGGGGGGCGGACCCTCCTACAATGAGCAGTTCTTC

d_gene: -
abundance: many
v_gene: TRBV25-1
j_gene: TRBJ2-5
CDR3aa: CASGETQYF
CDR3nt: TGTGCGAGCGGAGAGACCCAGTACTTC